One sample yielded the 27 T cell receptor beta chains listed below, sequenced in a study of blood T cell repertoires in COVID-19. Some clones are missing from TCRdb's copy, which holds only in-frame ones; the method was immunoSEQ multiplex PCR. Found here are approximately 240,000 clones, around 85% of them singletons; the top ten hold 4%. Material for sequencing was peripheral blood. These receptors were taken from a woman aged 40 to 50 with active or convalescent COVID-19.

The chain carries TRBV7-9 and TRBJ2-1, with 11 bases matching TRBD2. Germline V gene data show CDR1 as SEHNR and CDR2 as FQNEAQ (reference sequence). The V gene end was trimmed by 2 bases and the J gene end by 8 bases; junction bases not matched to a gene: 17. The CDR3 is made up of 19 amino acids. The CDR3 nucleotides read TGTGCCAGCAGCTTACGGACTTTGACTAGCGGGGCGGGGTGGGATGAGCAGTTCTTC. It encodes CASSLRTLTSGAGWDEQFF.

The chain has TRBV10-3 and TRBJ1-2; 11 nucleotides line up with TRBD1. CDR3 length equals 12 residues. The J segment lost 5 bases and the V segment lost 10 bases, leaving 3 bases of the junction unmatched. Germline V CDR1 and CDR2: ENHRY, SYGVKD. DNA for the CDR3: TGTGCCACCGGACAGGGGGCTTATGGCTACACCTTC. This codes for CATGQGAYGYTF.

CDR3 DNA sequence: TGTGCCACCAGCAGGGACAGGGAGCAGTACTTC. Amino acids: CATSRDREQYF. This chain links TRBV15 with TRBJ2-7; 7 bases line up with TRBD1. The V gene's germline CDR1 is LNHNV and CDR2 YYDKDF (reference sequence). V dropped 3 bases and J dropped 7; count of bases not matched to a gene: 0. This CDR3 comprises 11 residues.

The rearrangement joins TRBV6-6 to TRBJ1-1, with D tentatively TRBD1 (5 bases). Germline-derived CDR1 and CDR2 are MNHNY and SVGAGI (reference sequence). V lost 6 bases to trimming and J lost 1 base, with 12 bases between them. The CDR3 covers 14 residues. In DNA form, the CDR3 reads TGTGCCAGCAGCTGGCATCAGGGGAACACTGAAGCTTTCTTT. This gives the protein CASSWHQGNTEAFF.

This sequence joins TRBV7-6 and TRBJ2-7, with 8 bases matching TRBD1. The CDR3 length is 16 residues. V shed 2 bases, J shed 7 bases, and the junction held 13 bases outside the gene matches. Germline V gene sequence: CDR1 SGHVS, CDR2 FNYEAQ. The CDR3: CASSLTSAGGLREQYF. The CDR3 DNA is TGTGCCAGCAGCTTAACATCTGCAGGGGGCCTGAGGGAGCAGTACTTC.

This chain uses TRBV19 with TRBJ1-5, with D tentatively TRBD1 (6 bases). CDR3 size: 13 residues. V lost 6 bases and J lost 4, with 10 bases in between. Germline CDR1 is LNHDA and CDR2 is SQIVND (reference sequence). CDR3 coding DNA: TGTGCCAGTAGCGGACAGTTTAATCAGCCCCAGCATTTT. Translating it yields CASSGQFNQPQHF.

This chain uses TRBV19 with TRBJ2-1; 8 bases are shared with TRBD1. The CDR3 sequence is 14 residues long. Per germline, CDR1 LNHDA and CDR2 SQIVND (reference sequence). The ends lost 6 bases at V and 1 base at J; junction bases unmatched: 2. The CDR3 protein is CASSQGASYNEQFF. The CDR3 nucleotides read TGTGCCAGTAGCCAGGGGGCTTCCTACAATGAGCAGTTCTTC.

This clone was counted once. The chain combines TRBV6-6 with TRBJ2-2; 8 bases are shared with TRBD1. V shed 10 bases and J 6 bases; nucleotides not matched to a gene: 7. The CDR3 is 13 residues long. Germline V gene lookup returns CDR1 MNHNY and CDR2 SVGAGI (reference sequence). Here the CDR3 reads CATRTGPSGELFF. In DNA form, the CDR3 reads TGTGCCACCCGGACAGGGCCGTCCGGGGAGCTGTTTTTT.

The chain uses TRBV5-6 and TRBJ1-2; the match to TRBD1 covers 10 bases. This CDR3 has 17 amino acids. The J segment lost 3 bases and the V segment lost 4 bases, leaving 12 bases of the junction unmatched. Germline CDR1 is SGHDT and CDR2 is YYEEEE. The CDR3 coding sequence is TGTGCCAGCAGCCCCACCCGGACAGGGGGATTCTACTATGGCTACACCTTC. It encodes CASSPTRTGGFYYGYTF.

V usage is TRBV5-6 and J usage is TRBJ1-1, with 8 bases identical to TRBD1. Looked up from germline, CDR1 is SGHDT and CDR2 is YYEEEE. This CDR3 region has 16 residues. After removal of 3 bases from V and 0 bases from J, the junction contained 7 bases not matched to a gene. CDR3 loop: CASSSRQGTMNTEAFF. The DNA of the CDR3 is TGTGCCAGCAGCTCCCGACAGGGGACAATGAACACTGAAGCTTTCTTT. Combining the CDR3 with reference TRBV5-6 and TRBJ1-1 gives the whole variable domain DAGVTQSPTHLIKTRGQQVTLRCSPKSGHDTVSWYQQALGQGPQFIFQYYEEEERQRGNFPDRFSGHQFPNYSSELNVNALLLGDSALYLCASSSRQGTMNTEAFFGQGTRLTVV.

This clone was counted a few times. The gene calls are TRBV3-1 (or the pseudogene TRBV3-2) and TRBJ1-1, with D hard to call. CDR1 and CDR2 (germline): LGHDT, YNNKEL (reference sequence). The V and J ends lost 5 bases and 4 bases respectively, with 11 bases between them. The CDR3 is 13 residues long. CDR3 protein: CASSSRSRTEAFF. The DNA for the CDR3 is TGTGCCAGCAGCTCCCGGTCTCGCACTGAAGCTTTCTTT.

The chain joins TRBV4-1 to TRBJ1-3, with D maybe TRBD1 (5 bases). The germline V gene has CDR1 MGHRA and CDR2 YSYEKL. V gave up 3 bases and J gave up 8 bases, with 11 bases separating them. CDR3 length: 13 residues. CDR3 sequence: CASSQPGVYTIYF. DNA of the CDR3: TGCGCCAGCAGCCAGCCGGGGGTTTACACCATATATTTT.

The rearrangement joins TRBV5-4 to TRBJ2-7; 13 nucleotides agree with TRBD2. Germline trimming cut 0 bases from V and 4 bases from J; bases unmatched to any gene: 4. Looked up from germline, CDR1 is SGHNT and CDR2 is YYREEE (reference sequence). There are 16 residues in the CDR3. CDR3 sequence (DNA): TGTGCCAGCAGCTTGGGACTAGCGGGGGGTAATTACGAGCAGTACTTC. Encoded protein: CASSLGLAGGNYEQYF.

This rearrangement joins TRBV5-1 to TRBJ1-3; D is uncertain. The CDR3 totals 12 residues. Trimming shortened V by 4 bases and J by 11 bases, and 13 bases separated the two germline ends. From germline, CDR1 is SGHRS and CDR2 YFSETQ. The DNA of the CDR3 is TGCGCCAGCAGCCCTGACTCCAGCGCCATATATTTT. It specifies CASSPDSSAIYF. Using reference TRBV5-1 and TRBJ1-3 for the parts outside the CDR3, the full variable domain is KAGVTQTPRYLIKTRGQQVTLSCSPISGHRSVSWYQQTPGQGLQFLFEYFSETQRNKGNFPGRFSGRQFSNSRSEMNVSTLELGDSALYLCASSPDSSAIYFGEGSWLTVV.

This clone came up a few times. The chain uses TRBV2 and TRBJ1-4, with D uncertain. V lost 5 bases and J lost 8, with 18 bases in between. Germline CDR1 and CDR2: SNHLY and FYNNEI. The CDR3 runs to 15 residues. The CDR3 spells CASSTGGRIYEKLFF. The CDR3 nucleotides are TGTGCCAGCAGTACCGGAGGGAGGATCTACGAAAAACTGTTTTTT.

CDR3 DNA: TGTGCCAGCACTTCTCGGGCGGGAGGTGGCTACACCTTC. Its translation: CASTSRAGGGYTF. The chain recombines TRBV28 with TRBJ1-2; D gene uncertain. The CDR3 covers 13 residues. The ends were cut back, 7 bases at V and 7 bases at J, with 16 bases in the middle. CDR1 MDHEN and CDR2 SYDVKM come from the germline V gene.

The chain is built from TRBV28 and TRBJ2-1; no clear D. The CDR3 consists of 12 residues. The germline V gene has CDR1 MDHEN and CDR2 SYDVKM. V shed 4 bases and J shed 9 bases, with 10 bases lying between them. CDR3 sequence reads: CASSSTVREQFF. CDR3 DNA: TGTGCCAGCAGTTCCACGGTGCGTGAGCAGTTCTTC.

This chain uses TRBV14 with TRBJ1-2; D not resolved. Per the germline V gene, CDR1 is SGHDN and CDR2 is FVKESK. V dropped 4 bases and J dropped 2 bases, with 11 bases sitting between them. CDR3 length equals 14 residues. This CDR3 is CASSLIDKNYGYTF. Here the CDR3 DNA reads TGTGCCAGCAGCCTGATCGACAAGAACTATGGCTACACCTTC.

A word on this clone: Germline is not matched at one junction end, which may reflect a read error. Here the CDR3 reads CASSYREQETQYF. The CDR3 DNA is TGTGCTAGCAGCTACAGGGAACAAGAGACCCAGTACTTC. The chain combines TRBV7-7 with TRBJ2-5; TRBD1 is a possible D gene (6 bases). Germline V gene lookup returns CDR1 SSHAT and CDR2 FNYEAQ (reference sequence). CDR3 size: 13 residues.

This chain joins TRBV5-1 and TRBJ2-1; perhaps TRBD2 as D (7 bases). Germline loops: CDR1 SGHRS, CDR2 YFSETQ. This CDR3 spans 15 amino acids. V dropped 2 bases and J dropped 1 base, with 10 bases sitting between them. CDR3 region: CASSLRGASYNEQFF. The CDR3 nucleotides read TGCGCCAGCAGCTTACGGGGGGCTTCCTACAATGAGCAGTTCTTC.

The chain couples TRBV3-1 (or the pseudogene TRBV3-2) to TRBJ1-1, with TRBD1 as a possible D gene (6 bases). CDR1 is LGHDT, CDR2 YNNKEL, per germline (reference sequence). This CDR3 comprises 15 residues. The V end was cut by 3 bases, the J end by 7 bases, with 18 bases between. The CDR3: CASSQSPQGRNEAFF. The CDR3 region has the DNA TGTGCCAGCAGCCAGTCCCCCCAGGGGCGAAATGAAGCTTTCTTT.

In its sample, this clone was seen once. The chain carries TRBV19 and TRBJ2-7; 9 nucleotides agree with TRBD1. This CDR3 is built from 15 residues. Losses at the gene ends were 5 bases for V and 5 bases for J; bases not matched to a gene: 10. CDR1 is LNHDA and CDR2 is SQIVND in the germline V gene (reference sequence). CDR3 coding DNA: TGTGCCAGTAGTTGGGGGACAGGGAGGCCGAACGAGCAGTACTTC. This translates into CASSWGTGRPNEQYF.

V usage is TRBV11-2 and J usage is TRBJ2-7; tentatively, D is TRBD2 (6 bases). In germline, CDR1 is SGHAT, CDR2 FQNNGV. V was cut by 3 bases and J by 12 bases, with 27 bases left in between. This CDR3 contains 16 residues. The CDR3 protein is CASSLNTRTGLSGVYF. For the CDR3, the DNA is TGTGCCAGCAGCTTGAATACCCGAACAGGTCTCTCGGGAGTGTACTTC.

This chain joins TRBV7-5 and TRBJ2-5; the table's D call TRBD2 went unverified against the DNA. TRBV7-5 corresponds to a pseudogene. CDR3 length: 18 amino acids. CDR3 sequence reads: CVRSYKGLAGANQETQYF. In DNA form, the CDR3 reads TGTGTCAGAAGCTATAAGGGACTAGCGGGGGCAAACCAAGAGACCCAGTACTTC.

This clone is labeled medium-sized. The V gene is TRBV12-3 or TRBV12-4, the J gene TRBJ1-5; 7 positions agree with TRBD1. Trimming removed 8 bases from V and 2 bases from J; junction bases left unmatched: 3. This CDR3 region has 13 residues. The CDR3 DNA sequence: TGTGCCAGCGCCAGGGGGGGCAATCAGCCCCAGCATTTT. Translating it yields CASARGGNQPQHF.

The CDR3 here is CASSRKKGAGGYTF. In nucleotides, the CDR3 is TGTGCCAGCAGCCGTAAGAAAGGGGCCGGTGGCTACACCTTC. The chain combines TRBV6-5 with TRBJ1-2, with a possible D match to TRBD1 (5 bases). Trimming shortened V by 6 bases and J by 7 bases, and 18 bases separated the two germline ends. Germline assignment: CDR1 MNHEY and CDR2 SVGAGI. The CDR3 runs to 14 residues.

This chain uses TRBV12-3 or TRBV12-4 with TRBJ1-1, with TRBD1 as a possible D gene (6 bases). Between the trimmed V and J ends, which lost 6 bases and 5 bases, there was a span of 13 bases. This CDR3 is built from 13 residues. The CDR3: CASRGGPGTEAFF. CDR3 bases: TGTGCCAGCAGGGGGGGGCCGGGGACTGAAGCTTTCTTT.